Sequencing of this TCR beta chain was carried out in a study of chemoradiotherapy in HPV16-positive cancers. Study-wide findings and caveats: Candidate HPV-specific clones and E7-related TCR motifs grew in tumor during treatment.

Repeated repertoire sampling spanned the course of chemoradiotherapy. A remark on this clone: Its antigen is not known.

The CDR3 runs 13 residues. With 3 bases clipped from V and 7 bases from J, the junction kept 3 bases outside the gene matches. In germline, CDR1 is MDHEN, CDR2 SYDVKM. Repertoires were generated with immunoSEQ multiplex PCR, while TCRdb's copy carries only in-frame clones and drops some. The repertoire consists of about 5,000 clones, with roughly 87% occurring once and the leading ten covering 7.5% to 9.5%. The starting material was tumor tissue, obtained from a patient who underwent chemoradiotherapy. This TCR came from a human donor with HPV-associated anogenital cancer. The genes are TRBV28 and TRBJ1-1; 9 bases match TRBD1. The CDR3: CASSFRTGVEAFF. The DNA for the CDR3 is TGTGCCAGCAGTTTCAGGACAGGGGTTGAAGCTTTCTTT. The full variable domain, in which reference TRBV28 and TRBJ1-1 provide the parts outside the CDR3, is DVKVTQSSRYLVKRTGEKVFLECVQDMDHENMFWYRQDPGLGLRLIYFSYDVKMKEKGDIPEGYSVSREKKERFSLILESASTNQTSMYLCASSFRTGVEAFFGQGTRLTVV.